These 30 T cell receptor beta chains share one sample of origin, sequenced in a study of a mutant IDH1 vaccine in newly diagnosed glioma. The antigens of these receptors remain unknown. Profiled with immunoSEQ multiplex PCR; TCRdb holds only in-frame clones, not every one. This table has roughly 50,000 clones, around 80% appearing once. Time point defined: week 5, during vaccination. The vaccine gave 300 ug of a 20-mer mutant IDH1 peptide subcutaneously per dose. Sequencing used PBMCs, obtained from a glioma patient whose treatment included an IDH1 peptide vaccine. These receptors were collected from a woman between 40 and 50 years old with glioma.

This clone was recorded a few times. The chain is built from TRBV7-8 and TRBJ1-6; 7 bases are a match to TRBD1. This CDR3 contains 13 residues. Looked up from germline, CDR1 is SGHVS and CDR2 is FQNEAQ. V was clipped by 5 bases and J by 11 bases; unmatched bases: 6. In DNA form, the CDR3 reads TGTGCCAGCAGCGCAACAGGGGTTGCACCCCTCCACTTT. Protein sequence: CASSATGVAPLHF.

The J gene is TRBJ2-2, the V gene TRBV7-2; D remains ambiguous. The CDR3 has 14 amino acids. V was shortened by 5 bases and J by 7 bases, with 14 bases between the two germline ends. The V gene's germline CDR1 is SGHTA and CDR2 FQGNSA. DNA of the CDR3: TGTGCCAGCAGCCCGAGCACCTTGGGCGGGGAGCTGTTTTTT. As protein: CASSPSTLGGELFF. The variable domain in full, with the rest retrieved from reference TRBV7-2 and TRBJ2-2, is GAGVSQSPSNKVTEKGKDVELRCDPISGHTALYWYRQSLGQGLEFLIYFQGNSAPDKSGLPSDRFSAERTGGSVSTLTIQRTQQEDSAVYLCASSPSTLGGELFFGEGSRLTVL.

This clone has a single count. The chain has TRBV16 and TRBJ2-5; D is undetermined. V lost 1 base to trimming and J lost 5 bases, with 8 bases between them. CDR1 is KGHSY, CDR2 FQNENV, per germline. CDR3 size: 13 residues. The CDR3 sequence: CASSQLTAETQYF. In DNA, the CDR3 is TGTGCCAGCAGCCAATTGACTGCGGAGACCCAGTACTTC.

This clone was observed a single time. V usage is TRBV6-5 and J usage is TRBJ1-5, with no clear D. The V end lost 4 bases, the J end lost 0 bases, and 13 bases lay between the germline ends. The germline V gene has CDR1 MNHEY and CDR2 SVGAGI. The CDR3 has 16 residues. In DNA, the CDR3 is TGTGCCAGCAGTTCCCTGGGAGTCGGTAGCAATCAGCCCCAGCATTTT. This gives the protein CASSSLGVGSNQPQHF.

The chain has TRBV2 and TRBJ1-6; perhaps TRBD1 as D (6 bases). From germline, CDR1 is SNHLY and CDR2 FYNNEI. V shed 11 bases and J shed 10 bases, with 18 bases lying between them. The CDR3 covers 13 residues. CDR3 sequence (DNA): TGTGCCCGATCGCTACAGGGAAACTCACCCCTCCACTTT. As protein: CARSLQGNSPLHF.

This rearrangement joins TRBV10-1 to TRBJ2-7; the D is unclear. This CDR3 is built from 13 residues. V lost 4 bases, J lost 6 bases, and 13 bases lay in between. The V gene's germline CDR1 is WNHNN and CDR2 SYGVQD (reference sequence). CDR3 in DNA: TGCGCCAGCAGTGGTGGGCAGGTGGGCGAGCAGTACTTC. Its protein product is CASSGGQVGEQYF.

This chain joins TRBV7-2 and TRBJ2-1, with 8 bases lining up with TRBD2. Germline V lookup: CDR1 SGHTA, CDR2 FQGNSA. The CDR3 is made up of 15 amino acids. V lost 5 bases and J lost 8; bases outside the gene matches: 11. CDR3: CASSTSGTRGDEQFF. Here the CDR3 DNA reads TGTGCCAGCAGCACCTCCGGGACTAGGGGCGATGAGCAGTTCTTC.

CDR3 bases: TGTGCCAGCAGGGCGCGGGACAGGGGGCCTGCGAACACTGAAGCTTTCTTT. Translating gives CASRARDRGPANTEAFF. This sequence joins TRBV7-2 and TRBJ1-1; TRBD1 aligns across 12 bases. Germline CDR1 and CDR2: SGHTA and FQGNSA. Trimming at V came to 6 bases and at J to 1 base, leaving 9 bases not matched to a gene. The CDR3 totals 17 residues.

J is TRBJ1-2 and V is TRBV5-1, with 12 bases lining up with TRBD1. V was clipped by 4 bases and J by 4 bases; unmatched bases: 5. The CDR3 is made up of 15 amino acids. Germline V gene sequence: CDR1 SGHRS, CDR2 YFSETQ. The chain's CDR3 is CASSKGQGAFYGYTF. In DNA form, the CDR3 reads TGCGCCAGCAGCAAGGGACAGGGGGCCTTCTATGGCTACACCTTC.

This clone was picked up a small number of times. The chain is built from TRBV30 and TRBJ1-1; TRBD1 agrees at 10 bases. Germline-derived CDR1 and CDR2 are GTSNPN and SVGIG (reference sequence). The CDR3 covers 13 residues. The J segment lost 5 bases and the V segment lost 5 bases, leaving 5 bases of the junction unmatched. CDR3 coding DNA: TGTGCCTGGGCGACAGGGGGCAGAACTGAAGCTTTCTTT. Amino acids: CAWATGGRTEAFF.

DNA of the CDR3: TGTGCCAGCAGGGTACAGGAGTACCAAGAGACCCAGTACTTC. Translated, it gives CASRVQEYQETQYF. The chain uses TRBV27 and TRBJ2-5; tentative D call: TRBD1 (5 bases). Germline lookup yields CDR1 MNHEY and CDR2 SMNVEV (reference sequence). There are 14 residues in the CDR3. V lost 6 bases and J 0 bases, leaving 11 bases between the germline ends.

The V and J genes are TRBV5-4 and TRBJ1-2; 7 bases map to TRBD1. Germline loops: CDR1 SGHNT, CDR2 YYREEE (reference sequence). The length of the CDR3 is 16 residues. J lost 3 bases, V lost 0 bases, and 8 bases had no gene match. CDR3 loop: CASSLGGRQGDYGYTF. The CDR3 nucleotides read TGTGCCAGCAGCTTGGGGGGCCGACAGGGAGACTATGGCTACACCTTC. Combining the CDR3 with reference TRBV5-4 and TRBJ1-2 gives the whole variable domain ETGVTQSPTHLIKTRGQQVTLRCSSQSGHNTVSWYQQALGQGPQFIFQYYREEENGRGNFPPRFSGLQFPNYSSELNVNALELDDSALYLCASSLGGRQGDYGYTFGSGTRLTVV.

The chain links TRBV6-5 to TRBJ1-1; D is undetermined. Per germline, CDR1 MNHEY and CDR2 SVGAGI. CDR3 length: 14 residues. V lost 1 base and J lost 3, with 9 bases in between. The CDR3 DNA sequence: TGTGCCAGCAGTTACTTCGGGGTTTACACTGAAGCTTTCTTT. Translation: CASSYFGVYTEAFF.

This rearrangement joins TRBV19 to TRBJ1-5; D might be TRBD1 (5 bases). This CDR3 comprises 16 residues. Germline V gives CDR1 LNHDA, CDR2 SQIVND (reference sequence). Trimming took off 3 bases at V and 3 bases at J, with 15 bases between the two ends. DNA for the CDR3: TGTGCCAGTAGTATTTCGGGACTCAGGTACAATCAGCCCCAGCATTTT. It is translated as CASSISGLRYNQPQHF.

The chain joins TRBV4-3 to TRBJ1-2; unclear D gene. There are 14 residues in the CDR3. The ends were cut back, 1 base at V and 8 bases at J, with 14 bases in the middle. Germline CDR1 LGHNA, CDR2 YSLEER. Written as DNA, the CDR3 is TGCGCCAGCAGCCAAGGGGCAGGTTCTTCGGGCTACACCTTC. Its protein is CASSQGAGSSGYTF.

The chain carries TRBV18 and TRBJ2-7; maybe TRBD2 (6 bases). Germline V gene lookup returns CDR1 KGHSH and CDR2 LQKENI. V gave up 2 bases and J gave up 3 bases, with 8 bases separating them. This CDR3 comprises 13 residues. In DNA, the CDR3 is TGTGCCAGCTCACCAAGGGACTTCTACGAGCAGTACTTC. Its translation: CASSPRDFYEQYF.

This sequence joins TRBV4-1 and TRBJ2-5, with 7 bases lining up with TRBD2. The CDR3 has 15 residues. In germline, CDR1 is MGHRA, CDR2 YSYEKL. V lost 3 bases, J lost 4 bases, and 8 bases stayed unmatched. For the CDR3, the DNA is TGCGCCAGCAGCCAGACCGGGACTATACCAGAGACCCAGTACTTC. Residues: CASSQTGTIPETQYF.

J is TRBJ1-1 and V is TRBV5-1, with D unclear. V was pared by 3 bases and J by 0 bases, with 12 bases between. The CDR3 consists of 15 residues. The germline gives CDR1 SGHRS, CDR2 YFSETQ. The CDR3 spells CASSSTASLNTEAFF. The CDR3 bases are TGCGCCAGCAGCTCAACCGCCTCCCTGAACACTGAAGCTTTCTTT.

The V call is TRBV9, the J call TRBJ2-6, with a tentative D call TRBD2 (7 bases). V was cut by 0 bases and J by 0 bases, with 13 bases left in between. The CDR3 spans 18 residues. CDR1 is SGDLS, CDR2 YYNGEE, per germline. The CDR3 DNA follows: TGTGCCAGCAGCGTAGTGGCGGGGGCTTTCTCTGGGGCCAACGTCCTGACTTTC. It yields the protein CASSVVAGAFSGANVLTF.

The chain couples TRBV12-5 to TRBJ1-1, with 8 bases identical to TRBD1. This CDR3 region has 18 residues. Germline-derived CDR1 and CDR2 are LGHNT and FRNRAP. J was trimmed by 4 bases and V by 0 bases; bases with no gene match: 13. This CDR3 is CASGLVRSGKTGGTEAFF. In nucleotides, the CDR3 is TGTGCTAGTGGTTTGGTACGGAGTGGGAAAACAGGGGGCACTGAAGCTTTCTTT.

V and J are TRBV7-9 and TRBJ2-3; D may be TRBD1 or TRBD2 (5 bases each). Germline CDR1 is SEHNR and CDR2 is FQNEAQ (reference sequence). The CDR3 totals 13 residues. Trimming took off 5 bases at V and 6 bases at J, with 12 bases between the two ends. This CDR3 is CASSPQGEDTQYF. The CDR3 coding sequence is TGTGCCAGCAGCCCTCAAGGGGAGGATACGCAGTATTTT.

The chain couples TRBV18 to TRBJ1-1; TRBD1 matches 8 bases. V shed 4 bases, J shed 4 bases, and the junction held 2 bases outside the gene matches. In germline, CDR1 is KGHSH, CDR2 LQKENI. This CDR3 spans 13 amino acids. CDR3 sequence reads: CASSQTGGTEAFF. The CDR3, as DNA: TGTGCCAGCTCACAAACAGGGGGCACTGAAGCTTTCTTT.

V is TRBV27 and J is TRBJ2-4, with 7 bases lining up with TRBD1. Per the germline V gene, CDR1 is MNHEY and CDR2 is SMNVEV (reference sequence). CDR3 length equals 14 residues. V lost 6 bases and J lost 6; bases outside the gene matches: 8. The CDR3 coding sequence is TGTGCCAGCAGGGTACAGGGGTGGGGAAACATTCAGTACTTC. As protein: CASRVQGWGNIQYF.

The V gene is TRBV6-1, the J gene TRBJ1-5, with D perhaps TRBD1 (5 bases). Germline CDR1 reads MNHNS; CDR2 reads SASEGT. This CDR3 is built from 14 residues. CDR3 in DNA: TGTGTTTGCTCACGGGGGGATAGCAATCAGCCCCAGCATTTT. This encodes CVCSRGDSNQPQHF.

This CDR3 reads CASSLAQAVLPSYGYTF. In DNA form, the CDR3 reads TGTGCCAGCAGCTTGGCCCAGGCGGTGCTCCCTTCATATGGCTACACCTTC. The rearrangement links TRBV5-5 to TRBJ1-2; D unresolved. Trimming stripped 0 bases from V and 5 bases from J, with 20 bases between. The CDR3 contains 17 residues. CDR1 SGHKS and CDR2 YYEKEE come from the germline V gene (reference sequence).

The gene calls are TRBV29-1 and TRBJ2-3; no firm D call. Trimming pared 1 base from V and 1 base from J, leaving 9 bases between. The CDR3 covers 14 residues. Germline CDR1 is SQVTM and CDR2 is ANQGSEA. CDR3: CSVEGLGRTDTQYF. The CDR3 DNA reads as TGCAGCGTTGAAGGCTTAGGTCGCACAGATACGCAGTATTTT.

The rearrangement joins TRBV6-1 to TRBJ1-3, with unresolved D. The CDR3 sequence is 14 residues long. The germline V gene has CDR1 MNHNS and CDR2 SASEGT. Trimming removed 0 bases from V and 0 bases from J, with 3 bases in between. The CDR3 nucleotides read TGTGCCAGCAGTGAAGCTCCCTCTGGAAACACCATATATTTT. It codes for CASSEAPSGNTIYF.

The chain employs TRBV29-1 and TRBJ1-2, with a possible D match to TRBD1 (5 bases). Germline CDR1 and CDR2: SQVTM and ANQGSEA. The CDR3 is made up of 12 amino acids. The germline V and J ends were trimmed by 6 bases and 5 bases, with 13 bases remaining between them. The CDR3: CSVGWGDYGYTF. CDR3 DNA: TGCAGCGTAGGATGGGGGGATTATGGCTACACCTTC.

This clone was recorded once. This chain links TRBV19 with TRBJ2-7; D call uncertain. The CDR3 has 13 amino acids. CDR1 is LNHDA, CDR2 SQIVND, per germline (reference sequence). Trimming removed 3 bases from V and 2 bases from J, with 8 bases in between. DNA for the CDR3: TGTGCCAGTAGTATCCCCCAGCCCTACGAGCAGTACTTC. It encodes CASSIPQPYEQYF.

This chain connects TRBV6-6 to TRBJ2-7; D may be TRBD2 (6 bases). The germline gives CDR1 MNHNY, CDR2 SVGAGI (reference sequence). There are 16 residues in the CDR3. V gave up 0 bases and J gave up 0 bases, with 12 bases separating them. CDR3 amino acids: CASSYSGLQSSYEQYF. The CDR3 DNA is TGTGCCAGCAGTTACTCGGGACTCCAGAGCTCCTACGAGCAGTACTTC.